These 10 T cell receptor beta chains were sequenced from one sample in a study of human T cells and chemical hapten exposure. TCRdb reprocessed the RACE reads with MiXCR, giving one entry per CDR3 protein. This table holds roughly 380,000 distinct CDR3 sequences, 4% to 6% found once. This sample's time point: pre-sensitization, week 0. Sample treatment: therapeutic diphenylcyclopropenone sensitization with weekly scalp DPC. This specimen consisted of whole blood, obtained in connection with sensitization to the hapten diphenylcyclopropenone (DPC). All receptors derive from a woman between 45 and 65 years old with alopecia areata. Some clones in this sample may be carry-over from other donors' samples.

This clonotype appeared many times. The gene calls are TRBV5-1 and TRBJ2-3, with 7 bases matching TRBD1. Germline V gene sequence: CDR1 SGHRS, CDR2 YFSETQ. With 3 bases clipped from V and 2 bases from J, the junction kept 3 bases outside the gene matches. The CDR3 contains 14 residues. The CDR3 spells CASSSDRPTDTQYF. CDR3 in DNA: TGCGCCAGCAGCTCGGACAGGCCCACAGATACGCAGTATTTT.

This clonotype has just a few counts. The rearrangement joins TRBV27 to TRBJ1-1; possibly TRBD1 for D (5 bases). Germline assignment: CDR1 MNHEY and CDR2 SMNVEV (reference sequence). V gave up 4 bases and J gave up 7 bases, with 13 bases separating them. CDR3 length: 13 residues. In DNA, the CDR3 is TGTGCCAGCAGTTCGGGGGGAGTGGTTGAAGCTTTCTTT. As protein: CASSSGGVVEAFF.

This clonotype occurred many times. The chain links TRBV24-1 to TRBJ2-3, with 8 nucleotides matching TRBD2. Losses at the gene ends were 0 bases for V and 2 bases for J; bases not matched to a gene: 6. Germline V lookup: CDR1 KGHDR, CDR2 SFDVKD. The CDR3 is 17 residues long. The CDR3 sequence: CATSDLPAGETTDTQYF. The CDR3 DNA reads TGTGCCACCAGTGATTTGCCAGCGGGGGAGACCACAGATACGCAGTATTTT.

This chain connects TRBV30 to TRBJ2-3, with 9 bases lining up with TRBD2. Germline V gene lookup returns CDR1 GTSNPN and CDR2 SVGIG (reference sequence). The V segment lost 4 bases and the J segment 0 bases; nucleotides outside the gene matches: 2. This CDR3 has 14 amino acids. This CDR3 reads CAWNLAGSTDTQYF. CDR3 nucleotides: TGTGCCTGGAATCTAGCGGGGAGCACAGATACGCAGTATTTT. The full variable domain, rest sourced from reference TRBV30 and TRBJ2-3, is SQTIHQWPATLVQPVGSPLSLECTVEGTSNPNLYWYRQAAGRGLQLLFYSVGIGQISSEVPQNLSASRPQDRQFILSSKKLLLSDSGFYLCAWNLAGSTDTQYFGPGTRLTVL.

This clonotype was recorded a few times. The chain uses TRBV7-6 and TRBJ2-1; TRBD2 might be the D (5 bases). Looked up from germline, CDR1 is SGHVS and CDR2 is FNYEAQ. Trimming removed 2 bases at V and 0 bases at J, with 14 bases between. The CDR3 covers 17 residues. The CDR3 DNA sequence: TGTGCCAGCAGCTTACTAGTGCGGGTAAGCTCCTACAATGAGCAGTTCTTC. This encodes CASSLLVRVSSYNEQFF.

The sample holds a few counts of this clonotype. This chain connects TRBV7-2 to TRBJ1-1; D remains ambiguous. Trimming left V 3 bases short and J 3 bases short, with 8 bases between. CDR1 is SGHTA, CDR2 FQGNSA, per germline. The length of the CDR3 is 13 residues. CDR3 sequence (DNA): TGTGCCAGCAGCTTTAACACTGACACTGAAGCTTTCTTT. Translation gives CASSFNTDTEAFF.

At least ten counts were recorded for this clonotype. The chain has TRBV6-2 or TRBV6-3 and TRBJ2-7, with D unresolved. This CDR3 is 14 amino acids long. Looked up from germline, CDR1 is MNHEY and CDR2 is SVGEGT. Trimming took 4 bases from V and 0 from J, leaving 10 bases between them. The CDR3 sequence: CASSSYRHSYEQYF. The DNA of the CDR3 is TGTGCCAGCAGTTCGTACAGACACTCCTACGAGCAGTACTTC.

This clonotype was seen only a few times. The chain couples TRBV27 to TRBJ2-7; TRBD2 might be the D (6 bases). Looked up from germline, CDR1 is MNHEY and CDR2 is SMNVEV (reference sequence). The V and J ends lost 6 bases and 2 bases respectively, with 17 bases between them. The length of the CDR3 is 15 residues. As DNA, the CDR3 is TGTGCCAGCAGCCCTACTAGGGACTGTACCTACGAGCAGTACTTC. Its protein is CASSPTRDCTYEQYF.

This clonotype has at least ten counts. This sequence joins TRBV6-1 and TRBJ1-5; D unclear. The germline V gene has CDR1 MNHNS and CDR2 SASEGT. CDR3 size: 15 residues. Trimming took off 4 bases at V and 0 bases at J, with 10 bases between the two ends. The CDR3 coding sequence is TGTGCCAGCAGTGGGGCAACAGATAGCAATCAGCCCCAGCATTTT. As protein: CASSGATDSNQPQHF.

The sample holds many counts of this clonotype. This sequence joins TRBV4-2 and TRBJ2-1; 7 positions match TRBD2. The trim removed 0 bases at V and 6 bases at J, leaving 8 bases unmatched. This CDR3 is 16 amino acids long. Per germline, CDR1 LGHNA and CDR2 YNFKEQ. The CDR3 coding sequence is TGTGCCAGCAGCCAAGATATAAGGGGCGGGGGCAATGAGCAGTTCTTC. Translation gives CASSQDIRGGGNEQFF.